The T cell receptor beta chain described here comes from a study of blood T cell repertoires in COVID-19. For the study at large: Acute and convalescent COVID-19 samples came from the United States, Italy and Spain.

This CDR3 comprises 13 residues. Trimming cost V 8 bases and J 3 bases, with 11 bases left between them. Per germline, CDR1 LNHDA and CDR2 SQIVND (reference sequence). The data were produced by immunoSEQ multiplex PCR, yet TCRdb's version contains in-frame clones alone and is incomplete. The table shows around 450,000 clones, with roughly 87% occurring only once. The rearrangement uses TRBV19 and TRBJ1-5; D may be TRBD1 (6 bases). This clonotype was obtained from a young woman who had recovered from COVID-19. Sequenced: PBMCs or T cells enriched from blood (not recorded which). The CDR3 DNA is TGTGCCAGTGGACAGAGTCTCAATCAGCCCCAGCATTTT. This encodes CASGQSLNQPQHF.